The rows below give T cell receptor beta chains drawn from one sample of a study of cytomegalovirus exposure and HLA in healthy donors. Some clones are missing from TCRdb's copy, which holds only in-frame ones; the method was immunoSEQ multiplex PCR. The table lists roughly 34,000 clones. The material sequenced was PBMCs. The receptors stem from a man aged 35-49 years in good health and CMV-seronegative. Each CDR3 is given with its conserved first and last residue. A D gene is named only where the DNA matches it firmly.

D	V	J	CDR3	DNA
TRBD2	TRBV19	TRBJ2-7	CASSRAGQGEEGTSGSYEQYF	TGTGCCAGTAGTAGGGCGGGACAGGGAGAAGAAGGAACTAGCGGGAGTTACGAGCAGTACTTC
TRBD2	TRBV18	TRBJ2-1	CASSPLSGSGMQFF	TGTGCCAGCTCACCGCTCTCAGGGAGCGGGATGCAGTTCTTC
-	TRBV5-5	TRBJ1-1	CASSLFGGGAFF	TGTGCCAGCAGCTTGTTCGGCGGGGGAGCTTTCTTT
TRBD2	TRBV7-9	TRBJ2-3	CASSFPGRSPDTQYF	TGTGCCAGCAGCTTCCCCGGGAGGAGCCCAGATACGCAGTATTTT
-	TRBV28	TRBJ1-5	CATQGFDSNQPQHF	TGTGCCACCCAGGGTTTTGATAGCAATCAGCCCCAGCATTTT
TRBD1	TRBV30	TRBJ2-6	CAWTRDRVRTGANVLTF	TGTGCCTGGACCAGGGACAGGGTCCGGACTGGGGCCAACGTCCTGACTTTC
TRBD2	TRBV6-1	TRBJ2-7	CASPGLAGGSYEQYF	TGTGCCAGCCCTGGACTAGCGGGAGGCTCCTACGAGCAGTACTTC
-	TRBV27	TRBJ2-5	CASSLAWELQETQYF	TGTGCCAGCAGTTTGGCGTGGGAGCTCCAAGAGACCCAGTACTTC
-	TRBV18	TRBJ2-5	CASSPPSSLEETQYF	TGTGCCAGCTCACCCCCTTCCAGTCTAGAAGAGACCCAGTACTTC
-	TRBV19	TRBJ2-7	CASSITTGTYEQYF	TGTGCCAGTAGTATTACCACAGGGACCTACGAGCAGTACTTC
TRBD1	TRBV5-1	TRBJ1-1	CASTGTGGVGTEAFF	TGCGCCAGCACGGGGACAGGGGGTGTAGGAACTGAAGCTTTCTTT
-	TRBV5-1	TRBJ2-2	CASSQLPDRTGELFF	TGCGCCAGCAGCCAACTCCCCGATAGAACCGGGGAGCTGTTTTTT
TRBD2	TRBV5-5	TRBJ2-5	CASSLAGGETQYF	TGTGCCAGCAGCTTGGCCGGGGGGGAGACCCAGTACTTC
-	TRBV28	TRBJ1-2	CASDQGGYGYTF	TGTGCCAGCGATCAGGGAGGCTATGGCTACACCTTC
-	TRBV30	TRBJ2-1	CAWSVPGSGEQFF	TGTGCCTGGAGTGTACCAGGGTCCGGTGAGCAGTTCTTC
-	TRBV30	TRBJ2-7	CAWNKQNYEQYF	TGTGCCTGGAATAAGCAAAACTACGAGCAGTACTTC
-	TRBV18	TRBJ2-7	CASSPPTREEQYF	TGTGCCAGCTCACCCCCCACGAGGGAAGAGCAGTACTTC
-	TRBV18	TRBJ1-2	CASSPPASRFYGYTF	TGTGCCAGCTCACCACCCGCGTCACGGTTCTATGGCTACACCTTC
TRBD1	TRBV6-1	TRBJ2-7	CASSNRDSSYEQYF	TGTGCCAGCAGTAACCGGGACAGCTCCTACGAGCAGTACTTC
-	TRBV6-5	TRBJ1-5	CAAGNQPQHF	TGTGCGGCGGGCAATCAGCCCCAGCATTTT
TRBD1	TRBV18	TRBJ1-2	CASSPTTGGDYGYTF	TGTGCCAGCTCACCAACGACAGGGGGTGACTATGGCTACACCTTC
TRBD1	TRBV5-1	TRBJ1-2	CASSLGAGGDGYTF	TGCGCCAGCAGCTTGGGGGCAGGGGGCGACGGCTACACCTTC
-	TRBV30	TRBJ1-1	CAWSQLLDSLNTEAFF	TGTGCCTGGAGTCAATTGTTGGACAGCCTGAACACTGAAGCTTTCTTT